The clone carrying this T cell receptor (beta chain) has a count of ten or more. Clones were read by immunoSEQ multiplex PCR, and TCRdb kept only the in-frame ones, dropping some. Of 150,000 to 200,000 clones in the sample, 81% were seen once. The data were obtained in a study of blood T cell repertoires in COVID-19. For the study at large: T cells, B-cell-depleted T cells, or PBMCs provided the cDNA or gDNA that served as material.

Germline lookup yields CDR1 KGHSY and CDR2 FQNENV. CDR3 length: 18 residues. After removal of 3 bases from V and 3 bases from J, the junction contained 13 bases not matched to a gene. This clonotype was obtained from a woman between 40 and 50 years old with acute COVID-19. The chain has TRBV16 and TRBJ1-1; 10 bases line up with TRBD1. Sequencing used PBMCs or T cells enriched from blood (not recorded which). The CDR3 region has the DNA TGTGCCAGCAGCCAGTTGACAGGGGGCGGAGGGAAGGACACTGAAGCTTTCTTT. It specifies CASSQLTGGGGKDTEAFF.